This record looks at one T cell receptor (beta chain) sequence and its context. Within the sample, other DNA sequences also encode this same CDR3. This record comes from a study of T cell changes during pregnancy in multiple sclerosis. Produced via immunoSEQ multiplex PCR; TCRdb's table is partial and in-frame only. The sample has approximately 93,000 clones; roughly 90% are singletons. Germline values: CDR1 LNHDA, CDR2 SQIVND (reference sequence). Trimming shortened V by 3 bases and J by 3 bases, and 12 bases separated the two germline ends. The CDR3 runs 14 residues. The V gene is TRBV19, the J gene TRBJ2-7; a possible D gene is TRBD1 (5 bases). This receptor was identified in a female donor in good health, enrolled as a control in a pregnancy study. Here the sequenced sample was peripheral blood, taken in the first trimester of pregnancy. CDR3 region: CASSIGQGSYEQYF. The CDR3 nucleotides read TGTGCCAGTAGTATCGGTCAGGGAAGCTACGAGCAGTACTTC. Full variable domain (rest looked up from reference TRBV19 and TRBJ2-7): DGGITQSPKYLFRKEGQNVTLSCEQNLNHDAMYWYRQDPGQGLRLIYYSQIVNDFQKGDIAEGYSVSREKKESFPLTVTSAQKNPTAFYLCASSIGQGSYEQYFGPGTRLTVT.